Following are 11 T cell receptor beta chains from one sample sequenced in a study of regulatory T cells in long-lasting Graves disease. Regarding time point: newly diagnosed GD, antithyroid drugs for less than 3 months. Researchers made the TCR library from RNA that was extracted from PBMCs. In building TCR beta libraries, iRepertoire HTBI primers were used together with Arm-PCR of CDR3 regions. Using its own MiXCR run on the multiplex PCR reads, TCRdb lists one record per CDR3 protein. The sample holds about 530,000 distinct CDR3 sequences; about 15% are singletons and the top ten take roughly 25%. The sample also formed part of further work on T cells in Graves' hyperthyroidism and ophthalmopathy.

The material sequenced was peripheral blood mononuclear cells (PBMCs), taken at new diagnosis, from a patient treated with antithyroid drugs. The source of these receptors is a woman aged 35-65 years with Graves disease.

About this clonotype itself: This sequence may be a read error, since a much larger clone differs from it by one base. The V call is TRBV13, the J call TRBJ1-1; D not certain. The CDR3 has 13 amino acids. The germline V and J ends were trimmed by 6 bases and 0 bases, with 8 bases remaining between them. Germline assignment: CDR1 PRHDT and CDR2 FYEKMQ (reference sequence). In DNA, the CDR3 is TGTGCCAGCAGATCCGACCTGAACACTGAAGCTTTCTTT. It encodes CASRSDLNTEAFF.

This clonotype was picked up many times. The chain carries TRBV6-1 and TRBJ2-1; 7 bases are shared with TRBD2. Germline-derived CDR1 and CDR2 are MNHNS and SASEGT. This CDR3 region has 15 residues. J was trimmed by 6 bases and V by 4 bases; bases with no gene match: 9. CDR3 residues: CASSAFKLASNEQFF. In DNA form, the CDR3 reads TGTGCCAGCAGTGCCTTCAAACTAGCGTCCAATGAGCAGTTCTTC.

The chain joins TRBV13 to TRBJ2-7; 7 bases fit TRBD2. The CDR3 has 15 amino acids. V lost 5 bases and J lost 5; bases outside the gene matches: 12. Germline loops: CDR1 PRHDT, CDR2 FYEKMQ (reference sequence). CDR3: CASSPQGRVGDEQYF. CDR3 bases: TGTGCCAGCAGCCCCCAAGGGAGGGTAGGGGACGAGCAGTACTTC.

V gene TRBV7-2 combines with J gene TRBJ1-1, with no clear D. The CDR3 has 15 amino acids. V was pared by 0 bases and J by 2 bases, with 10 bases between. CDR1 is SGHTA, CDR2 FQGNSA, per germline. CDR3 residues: CASSLAYRVNTEAFF. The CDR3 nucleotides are TGTGCCAGCAGCTTAGCATATAGGGTAAACACTGAAGCTTTCTTT.

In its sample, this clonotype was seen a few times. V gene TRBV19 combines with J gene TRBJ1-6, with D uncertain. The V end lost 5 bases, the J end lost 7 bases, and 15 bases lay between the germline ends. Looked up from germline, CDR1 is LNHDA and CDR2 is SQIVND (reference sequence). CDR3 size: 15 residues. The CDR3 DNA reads TGTGCCAGTAGTTATTCAGGAACTCTCAATTCACCCCTCCACTTT. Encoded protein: CASSYSGTLNSPLHF. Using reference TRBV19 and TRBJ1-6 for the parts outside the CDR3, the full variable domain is DGGITQSPKYLFRKEGQNVTLSCEQNLNHDAMYWYRQDPGQGLRLIYYSQIVNDFQKGDIAEGYSVSREKKESFPLTVTSAQKNPTAFYLCASSYSGTLNSPLHFGNGTRLTVT.

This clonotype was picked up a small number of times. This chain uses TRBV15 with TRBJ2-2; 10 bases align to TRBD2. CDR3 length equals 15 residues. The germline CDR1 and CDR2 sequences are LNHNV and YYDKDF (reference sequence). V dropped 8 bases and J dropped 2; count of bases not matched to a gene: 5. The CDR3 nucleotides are TGTGCCACCGCCGGGACTAGCGACAACACCGGGGAGCTGTTTTTT. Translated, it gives CATAGTSDNTGELFF.

CDR3 sequence (DNA): TGTGCCAGCAGCCGTGGGGGCACCTATGAGCCCCAGCATTTT. Translation gives CASSRGGTYEPQHF. The chain carries TRBV9 and TRBJ1-5, with D possibly being TRBD1 (6 bases). Looked up from germline, CDR1 is SGDLS and CDR2 is YYNGEE. CDR3 length equals 14 residues. The V gene lost 4 bases and the J gene lost 8 bases, with 16 bases spanning the gap.

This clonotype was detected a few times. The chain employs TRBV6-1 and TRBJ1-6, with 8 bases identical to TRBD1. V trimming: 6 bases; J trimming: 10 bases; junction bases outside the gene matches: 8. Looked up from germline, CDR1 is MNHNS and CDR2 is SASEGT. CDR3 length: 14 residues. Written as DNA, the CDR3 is TGTGCCAGCAGGACCGGACAGGGAAGGTCACCCCTCCACTTT. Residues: CASRTGQGRSPLHF.

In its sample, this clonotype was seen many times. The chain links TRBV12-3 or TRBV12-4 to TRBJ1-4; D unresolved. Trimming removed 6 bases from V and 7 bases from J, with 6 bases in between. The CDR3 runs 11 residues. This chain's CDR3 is CASSLTEKLFF. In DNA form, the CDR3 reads TGTGCCAGCAGCTTGACTGAAAAACTGTTTTTT.

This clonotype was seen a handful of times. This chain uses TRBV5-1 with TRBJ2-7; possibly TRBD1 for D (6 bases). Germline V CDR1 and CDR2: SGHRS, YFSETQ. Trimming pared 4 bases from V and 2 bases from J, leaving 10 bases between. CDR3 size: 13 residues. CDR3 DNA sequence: TGCGCCAGCAGCGGGGGCCTTCCCTACGAGCAGTACTTC. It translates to CASSGGLPYEQYF.

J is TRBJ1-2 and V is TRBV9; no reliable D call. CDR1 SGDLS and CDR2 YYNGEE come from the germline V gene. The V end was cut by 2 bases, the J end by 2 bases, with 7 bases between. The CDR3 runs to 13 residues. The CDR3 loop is CASSVSANYGYTF. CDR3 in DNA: TGTGCCAGCAGCGTCTCGGCAAACTATGGCTACACCTTC.